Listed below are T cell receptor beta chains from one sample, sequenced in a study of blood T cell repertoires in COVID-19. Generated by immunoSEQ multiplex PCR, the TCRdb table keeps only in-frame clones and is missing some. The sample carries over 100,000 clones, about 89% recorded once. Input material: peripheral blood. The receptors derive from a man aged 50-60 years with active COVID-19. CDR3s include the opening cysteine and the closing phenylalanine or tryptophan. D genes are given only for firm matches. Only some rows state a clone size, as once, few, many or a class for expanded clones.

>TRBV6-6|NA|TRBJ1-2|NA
TGTGCCAGCAGTCCTGGACAGAACTATGGCTACACCTTC
CASSPGQNYGYTF
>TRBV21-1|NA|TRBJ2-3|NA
TGTGCCAGCAGCAAAGCCGGGAAACAGGGTCGGACAGATACGCAGTATTTT
CASSKAGKQGRTDTQYF
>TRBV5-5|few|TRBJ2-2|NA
TGTGCCAGCAGCACCGGGCTGAGGGCCTCCGGGGAGCTGTTTTTT
CASSTGLRASGELFF
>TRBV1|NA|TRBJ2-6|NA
TGCACCAGCAGCTATATCGCGGGCCTCGGTGGGGCCAACGTCCTGACTTTC
CTSSYIAGLGGANVLTF
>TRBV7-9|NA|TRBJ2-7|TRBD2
TGTGCCAGCAGCTTCAGCGGGGGGGGATACGAGCAGTACTTC
CASSFSGGGYEQYF
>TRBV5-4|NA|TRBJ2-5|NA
TGTGCCAGCAGCTTGAGCCTGGAGACCCAGTACTTC
CASSLSLETQYF
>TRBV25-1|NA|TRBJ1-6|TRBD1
TGTGCCACCAAAGGACAGGGGAATTCACCCCTCCACTTT
CATKGQGNSPLHF
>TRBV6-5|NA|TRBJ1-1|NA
TGTGCCAGCAGGACTATAGGTGAAGCTTTCTTT
CASRTIGEAFF
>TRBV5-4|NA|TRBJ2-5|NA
TGTGCCAGCAGCTTTCGGGTGGGGGGACAAGAGACCCAGTACTTC
CASSFRVGGQETQYF
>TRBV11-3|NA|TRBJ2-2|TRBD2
TGTGCCAGCAGCTTAGCGGGGGGGCCCTTCACCGGGGAGCTGTTTTTT
CASSLAGGPFTGELFF
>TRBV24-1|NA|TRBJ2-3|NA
TGTGCCACCAGTGCGGCTTCAGGGCCCACAGATACGCAGTATTTT
CATSAASGPTDTQYF
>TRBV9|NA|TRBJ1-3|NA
TGTGCCAGCAGCCCTGGCGACTTCTACATGTCAAACACCATATATTTT
CASSPGDFYMSNTIYF
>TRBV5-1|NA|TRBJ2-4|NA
TGCGCCAGCAAGGAGGGTAGAGCCAAAAACATTCAGTACTTC
CASKEGRAKNIQYF
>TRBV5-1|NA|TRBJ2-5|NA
TGCGCCAGCAGCTTGGGGCCCAGGGGGGTGATGGAGACCCAGTACTTC
CASSLGPRGVMETQYF
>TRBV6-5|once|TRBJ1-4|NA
TGTGCCAGCAGGGGCCTCACCAGGGGCGAAAAACTGTTTTTT
CASRGLTRGEKLFF
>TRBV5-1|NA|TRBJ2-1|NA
TGCGCCAGCAGCTCCGCCGGGGTGAGTGAGCAGTTCTTC
CASSSAGVSEQFF
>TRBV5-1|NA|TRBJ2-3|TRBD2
TGCGCCAGCAGCCCCCGGGGGGGGGACACAGATACGCAGTATTTT
CASSPRGGDTDTQYF
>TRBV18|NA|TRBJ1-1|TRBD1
TGTGCCAGCTCACTATACAGGGGAAGCACTGAAGCTTTCTTT
CASSLYRGSTEAFF
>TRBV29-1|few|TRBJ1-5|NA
TGCAGCGTTGCCGAGGCGGGCAATCAGCCCCAGCATTTT
CSVAEAGNQPQHF
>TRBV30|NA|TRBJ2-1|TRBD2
TGTGCCTGGAGTGTTATTTTGCGGGGGGGCCGCAATGAGCAGTTCTTC
CAWSVILRGGRNEQFF